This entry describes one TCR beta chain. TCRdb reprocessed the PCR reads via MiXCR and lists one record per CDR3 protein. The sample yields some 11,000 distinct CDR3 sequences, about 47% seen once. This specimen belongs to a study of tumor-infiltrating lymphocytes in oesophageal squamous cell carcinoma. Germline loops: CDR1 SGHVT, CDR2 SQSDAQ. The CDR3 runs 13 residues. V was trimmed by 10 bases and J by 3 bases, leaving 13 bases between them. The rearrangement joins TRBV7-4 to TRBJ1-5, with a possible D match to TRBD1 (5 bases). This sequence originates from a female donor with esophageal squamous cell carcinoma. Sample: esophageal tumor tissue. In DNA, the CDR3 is TGTGCCACACGAGGAGGGACCAATCAGCCCCAGCATTTT. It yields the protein CATRGGTNQPQHF.